The clone carrying this T cell receptor (beta chain) was seen a few times. Its antigen is unknown. Germline CDR1 and CDR2: SGHTA and FQGNSA. This CDR3 has 14 amino acids. V dropped 3 bases and J dropped 2 bases, with 10 bases sitting between them. The immunoSEQ assay was version 4, run in survey mode. Sequencing used immunoSEQ multiplex PCR; TCRdb keeps in-frame clones, though not all of them. Here the sample spans about 32,000 clones, roughly 70% being singletons. The stimulus was an HIV-1 Gag 15-mer peptide pool, roughly 1 ug/peptide/mL. Sorting selected CD4+ T cells upregulating both CD40 ligand and CD69. This sample was included in a study of persistence of HIV-infected CD4 T cells.

The clonotype comes from an adult man with HIV who was CMV-seropositive. The sequenced sample was CD4+ T cells sorted from PBMCs after roughly 20-hour stimulation, obtained from a patient who received antiretroviral therapy. The gene calls are TRBV7-2 and TRBJ1-1, with D possibly matching TRBD1 (6 bases). CDR3 residues: CASSFGGFNTEAFF. The CDR3 bases are TGTGCCAGCAGCTTCGGGGGCTTCAACACTGAAGCTTTCTTT.